This note documents a single TCR beta chain sequence. These data come from a study of shared clonotypes between healthy human individuals. The repertoire was sequenced with immunoSEQ multiplex PCR; TCRdb's copy has only in-frame clones and lacks some. Among millions of clones listed, approximately 94% were seen once. The germline V gene encodes CDR1 SGHTA and CDR2 FQGNSA. Trimming removed 1 base from V and 7 bases from J, with 23 bases in between. The CDR3 loop spans 17 amino acids. Sample: naive CD4+ T cells sorted from blood. Subset defined: CD45RA+ positively selected. This chain joins TRBV7-2 and TRBJ2-7; maybe TRBD2 (6 bases). The source is a man aged 18-30 years in good health. CDR3 residues: CASSLVGGGLLGWEQYF. The CDR3 nucleotides read TGTGCCAGCAGCTTAGTCGGGGGAGGACTCCTCGGATGGGAGCAGTACTTC.